This T cell receptor (beta chain) was sequenced during a study of CD8+ T cells in alopecia areata. Study overall: Patients in the treated group were given tofacitinib by mouth, 5 to 10 mg twice a day.

The sequencing template was cDNA reverse transcribed from extracted RNA. Using immunoSEQ multiplex PCR, the repertoire was profiled, and TCRdb retains in-frame clones only, with some absent. The repertoire holds 170,000 or so clones, with under 70% as singletons. The germline CDR1 and CDR2 sequences are SQVTM and ANQGSEA. CDR3 size: 13 residues. Unmatched junction bases numbered 8, after V lost 4 bases and J lost 6 bases. The table lists this clone with a few counts. Treatment meaning: oral pan-JAK inhibitor, 5-10 mg twice daily. The chain is built from TRBV29-1 and TRBJ1-2; 7 nucleotides align to TRBD1. Sequenced here: CD4+ T cells sorted from blood, sampled at week 4, from a patient treated with tofacitinib. This clonotype was sampled from a human donor with alopecia areata. CDR3 nucleotides: TGCAGCGTTGTTGGAGGGGGCGCGGATGGCTACACCTTC. Translating it yields CSVVGGGADGYTF.